These T cell receptor beta chains were read from a single sample in a study of T cells in Graves' hyperthyroidism and ophthalmopathy. TCRdb recomputed calls from the multiplex PCR reads with MiXCR, one row per CDR3 protein. The sample includes 480,000 or so distinct CDR3 sequences, 46% of them seen just once. Material for sequencing was peripheral blood or thyroid tissue (not recorded which). The receptor source for this set is an adult woman with Graves' disease, either hyperthyroidism or ophthalmopathy (not recorded which). Each CDR3 is given with its conserved first and last residue. The order of the fields is clone size, J gene, V gene, D gene, CDR3 protein, CDR3 DNA. The D gene is left open where the match is weak. Not every row has a clone size; where given, it reads once, few, many or a size class.

clone_size: many
j_call: TRBJ2-7
v_call: TRBV2
d_call: -
cdr3_aa: CASGPSSVPYEQYF
cdr3_nt: TGTGCCAGCGGGCCCTCTAGCGTGCCCTACGAGCAGTACTTC

clone_size: -
j_call: TRBJ1-2
v_call: TRBV20-1
d_call: -
cdr3_aa: CSARYTGWSGYTF
cdr3_nt: TGCAGTGCTAGATATACAGGGTGGAGCGGCTACACCTTC

clone_size: -
j_call: TRBJ2-5
v_call: TRBV7-2
d_call: TRBD1
cdr3_aa: CASSRFGQGAETQYF
cdr3_nt: TGTGCCAGCAGCCGATTTGGACAGGGAGCGGAGACCCAGTACTTC

clone_size: -
j_call: TRBJ2-7
v_call: TRBV5-8
d_call: TRBD2
cdr3_aa: CASTGGVPPREQYF
cdr3_nt: TGTGCCAGCACCGGGGGGGTTCCACCCAGGGAGCAGTACTTC

clone_size: -
j_call: TRBJ2-7
v_call: TRBV7-9
d_call: -
cdr3_aa: CASSPGVGYEQYF
cdr3_nt: TGTGCCAGCAGCCCGGGGGTGGGCTACGAGCAGTACTTC

clone_size: -
j_call: TRBJ1-1
v_call: TRBV12-3/TRBV12-4
d_call: -
cdr3_aa: CASSADRWVTEAFF
cdr3_nt: TGTGCCAGCAGTGCGGATAGATGGGTGACTGAAGCTTTCTTT

clone_size: -
j_call: TRBJ1-6
v_call: TRBV7-2
d_call: -
cdr3_aa: CASSGREPLGGPLHF
cdr3_nt: TGTGCCAGCAGCGGCAGGGAACCTCTGGGAGGACCCCTCCACTTT

clone_size: few
j_call: TRBJ2-7
v_call: TRBV29-1
d_call: -
cdr3_aa: CPGGRETYEQYF
cdr3_nt: TGCCCAGGGGGGCGGGAGACCTACGAGCAGTACTTC

clone_size: few
j_call: TRBJ1-1
v_call: TRBV29-1
d_call: TRBD1
cdr3_aa: CSGNGQGEAFF
cdr3_nt: TGCAGCGGTAATGGACAGGGAGAAGCTTTCTTT

clone_size: -
j_call: TRBJ1-1
v_call: TRBV7-2
d_call: TRBD1
cdr3_aa: CASRRTGGLTAFF
cdr3_nt: TGTGCCAGCAGACGGACAGGGGGCCTTACGGCTTTCTTT

clone_size: -
j_call: TRBJ1-1
v_call: TRBV12-3/TRBV12-4
d_call: -
cdr3_aa: CASRLQGGGAEAFF
cdr3_nt: TGTGCCAGCAGGTTACAGGGTGGAGGTGCTGAAGCTTTCTTT

clone_size: -
j_call: TRBJ1-1
v_call: TRBV20-1
d_call: TRBD1
cdr3_aa: CSLNRGRLENTEAFF
cdr3_nt: TGCAGTCTTAACAGGGGGCGACTGGAGAACACTGAAGCTTTCTTT

clone_size: -
j_call: TRBJ1-4
v_call: TRBV29-1
d_call: -
cdr3_aa: CSVYLGTSEKLFF
cdr3_nt: TGCAGTGTTTACCTCGGAACTAGTGAAAAACTGTTTTTT

clone_size: -
j_call: TRBJ2-7
v_call: TRBV2
d_call: -
cdr3_aa: CASSDERRSSYEQYF
cdr3_nt: TGTGCCAGCAGTGATGAGAGGCGGTCAAGTTACGAGCAGTACTTC

clone_size: many
j_call: TRBJ2-7
v_call: TRBV29-1
d_call: -
cdr3_aa: CSVQRDLKTQYF
cdr3_nt: TGCAGCGTTCAGAGGGACTTAAAGACGCAGTACTTC

clone_size: -
j_call: TRBJ2-7
v_call: TRBV10-3
d_call: -
cdr3_aa: CAISESRWEQYF
cdr3_nt: TGTGCCATCAGTGAGTCTAGGTGGGAGCAGTACTTC

clone_size: -
j_call: TRBJ1-1
v_call: TRBV6-6
d_call: TRBD1
cdr3_aa: CAIGQGEVAEAFF
cdr3_nt: TGTGCCATTGGACAGGGGGAGGTCGCTGAAGCTTTCTTT

clone_size: many
j_call: TRBJ2-5
v_call: TRBV5-1
d_call: TRBD2
cdr3_aa: CASSPGLAGYQETQYF
cdr3_nt: TGCGCCAGCAGCCCGGGACTAGCGGGGTACCAAGAGACCCAGTACTTC

clone_size: -
j_call: TRBJ2-2
v_call: TRBV6-4
d_call: TRBD2
cdr3_aa: CASSSGRETGELFF
cdr3_nt: TGTGCCAGCAGCAGCGGGAGGGAGACCGGGGAGCTGTTTTTT

clone_size: many
j_call: TRBJ1-1
v_call: TRBV20-1
d_call: -
cdr3_aa: CSASGHSNTEAFF
cdr3_nt: TGCAGTGCTAGTGGTCACTCCAACACTGAAGCTTTCTTT

clone_size: -
j_call: TRBJ2-2
v_call: TRBV6-2/TRBV6-3
d_call: -
cdr3_aa: CASSHTSGELFF
cdr3_nt: TGTGCCAGCAGTCACACTAGCGGGGAGCTGTTTTTT

clone_size: -
j_call: TRBJ1-2
v_call: TRBV15
d_call: TRBD1
cdr3_aa: CATSRDLGTGGGHYYGYTF
cdr3_nt: TGTGCCACCAGCAGAGATTTGGGGACAGGGGGCGGACACTACTATGGCTACACCTTC

clone_size: -
j_call: TRBJ1-2
v_call: TRBV4-1
d_call: -
cdr3_aa: CASSRDQGPNYGYTF
cdr3_nt: TGCGCCAGCAGCCGAGATCAGGGCCCGAACTATGGCTACACCTTC

clone_size: few
j_call: TRBJ1-5
v_call: TRBV10-3
d_call: -
cdr3_aa: CASSPTAVQPQHF
cdr3_nt: TGTGCCAGCAGCCCCACGGCAGTTCAGCCCCAGCATTTT

clone_size: many
j_call: TRBJ2-6
v_call: TRBV7-3
d_call: -
cdr3_aa: CASSTQGAGANVLTF
cdr3_nt: TGTGCCAGCAGCACACAGGGCGCTGGGGCCAACGTCCTGACTTTC

clone_size: -
j_call: TRBJ1-4
v_call: TRBV7-2
d_call: TRBD1
cdr3_aa: CASSNRQGGLFF
cdr3_nt: TGTGCCAGCAGCAACCGACAGGGGGGACTGTTTTTT

clone_size: many
j_call: TRBJ2-7
v_call: TRBV7-2
d_call: TRBD2
cdr3_aa: CASSLPLGGGGGPYEQYF
cdr3_nt: TGTGCCAGCAGCTTACCCCTCGGGGGGGGCGGGGGACCTTACGAGCAGTACTTC

clone_size: few
j_call: TRBJ1-6
v_call: TRBV5-1
d_call: -
cdr3_aa: CASSLGAALYEPLHF
cdr3_nt: TGCGCCAGCAGCTTGGGGGCAGCCTTATACGAACCCCTCCACTTT

clone_size: once
j_call: TRBJ2-7
v_call: TRBV6-2/TRBV6-3
d_call: -
cdr3_aa: CASSYSSLFPYEQYF
cdr3_nt: TGTGCCAGCAGTTACTCATCTTTATTTCCTTACGAGCAGTACTTC

clone_size: many
j_call: TRBJ1-3
v_call: TRBV29-1
d_call: -
cdr3_aa: CSVDMGNTIYF
cdr3_nt: TGCAGCGTTGATATGGGAAACACCATATATTTT

clone_size: many
j_call: TRBJ2-5
v_call: TRBV10-3
d_call: TRBD2
cdr3_aa: CAISESGGYQETQYF
cdr3_nt: TGTGCCATCAGTGAGTCCGGGGGGTACCAAGAGACCCAGTACTTC

clone_size: -
j_call: TRBJ2-5
v_call: TRBV15
d_call: -
cdr3_aa: CATTRAMGETQYF
cdr3_nt: TGTGCCACCACTCGGGCTATGGGCGAGACCCAGTACTTC

clone_size: many
j_call: TRBJ2-7
v_call: TRBV2
d_call: -
cdr3_aa: CASSERAGATYEQYF
cdr3_nt: TGTGCCAGCAGTGAACGGGCAGGGGCAACCTACGAGCAGTACTTC

clone_size: many
j_call: TRBJ1-1
v_call: TRBV19
d_call: TRBD1
cdr3_aa: CASKTGGYLGTEAFF
cdr3_nt: TGTGCCAGTAAGACAGGGGGATATCTCGGCACTGAAGCTTTCTTT

clone_size: many
j_call: TRBJ1-2
v_call: TRBV24-1
d_call: TRBD1
cdr3_aa: CATSDSGTGEIYGYTF
cdr3_nt: TGTGCCACCAGTGATTCCGGGACAGGGGAGATCTATGGCTACACCTTC